This entry lists 20 T cell receptor beta chains sequenced from one sample in a study of control samples from healthy donors and cancer patients. Profiling relied on immunoSEQ multiplex PCR, and the TCRdb table lists in-frame clones only, not all of them. The top ten clones hold about 9% of a sample with more than 100,000 clones, approximately 90% of them seen once. Input material: blood. These receptors all stem from a man between 18 and 35 years old in good health.

This clone has only a few counts. The rearrangement uses TRBV11-2 and TRBJ1-6, with D maybe TRBD1 (6 bases). CDR3 length: 12 residues. Germline values: CDR1 SGHAT, CDR2 FQNNGV. The ends were cut back, 11 bases at V and 6 bases at J, with 11 bases in the middle. CDR3: CAVAQGNSPLHF. CDR3 in DNA: TGTGCCGTAGCACAGGGTAATTCACCCCTCCACTTT.

The chain has TRBV5-1 and TRBJ2-3; D is unresolved. CDR1 is SGHRS and CDR2 is YFSETQ in the germline V gene. V was shortened by 4 bases and J by 4 bases, with 4 bases between the two germline ends. This CDR3 contains 11 residues. CDR3 nucleotides: TGCGCCAGCAGCCTCTCAGATACGCAGTATTTT. Encoded protein: CASSLSDTQYF.

The rearrangement uses TRBV5-4 and TRBJ2-5; D tentatively fits TRBD1 or TRBD2 (5 bases each). Trimming cost V 0 bases and J 5 bases, with 11 bases left between them. Germline CDR1 and CDR2: SGHNT and YYREEE (reference sequence). This CDR3 contains 14 residues. The CDR3, as DNA: TGTGCCAGCAGCTTGGGATGGGGGTCCGAGACCCAGTACTTC. It codes for CASSLGWGSETQYF. Full variable domain (outside the CDR3, taken from reference TRBV5-4 and TRBJ2-5): ETGVTQSPTHLIKTRGQQVTLRCSSQSGHNTVSWYQQALGQGPQFIFQYYREEENGRGNFPPRFSGLQFPNYSSELNVNALELDDSALYLCASSLGWGSETQYFGPGTRLLVL.

A note on this clone: Other DNA variants within this sample encode the same CDR3. The V gene is TRBV30, the J gene TRBJ2-3; TRBD2 might be the D (5 bases). The germline gives CDR1 GTSNPN, CDR2 SVGIG (reference sequence). The CDR3 runs 14 residues. V lost 0 bases, J lost 1 base, and 8 bases lay in between. This CDR3 reads CAWSVLGGTDTQYF. CDR3 nucleotides: TGTGCCTGGAGTGTACTAGGCGGCACAGATACGCAGTATTTT. The full variable domain, completed using reference TRBV30 and TRBJ2-3, is SQTIHQWPATLVQPVGSPLSLECTVEGTSNPNLYWYRQAAGRGLQLLFYSVGIGQISSEVPQNLSASRPQDRQFILSSKKLLLSDSGFYLCAWSVLGGTDTQYFGPGTRLTVL.

This clone was recorded once. The V call is TRBV11-2, the J call TRBJ1-1; tentatively, D is TRBD1 (6 bases). Germline V gene data show CDR1 as SGHAT and CDR2 as FQNNGV. The CDR3 totals 16 residues. V was pared by 3 bases and J by 1 base, with 15 bases between. CDR3: CASSFGTDRWNTEAFF. CDR3 bases: TGTGCCAGCAGCTTCGGTACCGACAGGTGGAACACTGAAGCTTTCTTT.

J is TRBJ1-4 and V is TRBV6-5, with 8 bases that match TRBD1. The V gene end was trimmed by 6 bases and the J gene end by 8 bases; junction bases not matched to a gene: 8. This CDR3 is built from 14 residues. Germline values: CDR1 MNHEY, CDR2 SVGAGI. The CDR3 DNA reads TGTGCCAGCAGCGGGACAGGCCTGGGGGAAAAACTGTTTTTT. Translated, it gives CASSGTGLGEKLFF.

The chain couples TRBV7-9 to TRBJ1-6; possibly TRBD1 for D (5 bases). The CDR3 consists of 16 residues. Trimming shortened V by 6 bases and J by 5 bases, and 17 bases separated the two germline ends. CDR1 is SEHNR and CDR2 is FQNEAQ in the germline V gene (reference sequence). For the CDR3, the DNA is TGTGCCAGCAGTTCACCAATCGGGGGGGATAATTCACCCCTCCACTTT. Protein: CASSSPIGGDNSPLHF.

The rearrangement joins TRBV18 to TRBJ1-1; D is ambiguous. The CDR3 length is 12 residues. Germline lookup yields CDR1 KGHSH and CDR2 LQKENI. The V and J ends lost 6 bases and 9 bases respectively, with 14 bases between them. The CDR3 loop reads CASSPAVDKAFF. CDR3 sequence (DNA): TGTGCCAGCTCCCCCGCTGTGGATAAAGCTTTCTTT.

This sequence joins TRBV2 and TRBJ2-7, with D perhaps assigned TRBD1 or TRBD2 (5 bases each). The V gene's germline CDR1 is SNHLY and CDR2 FYNNEI. Trimming took off 2 bases at V and 3 bases at J, with 11 bases between the two ends. The CDR3 is made up of 14 amino acids. CDR3 in amino acids: CASSEQGTHYEQYF. CDR3 nucleotide sequence: TGTGCCAGCAGTGAACAAGGGACGCACTACGAGCAGTACTTC.

The chain has TRBV4-1 and TRBJ2-7; the match to TRBD2 covers 7 bases. With V trimmed by 3 bases and J by 0 bases, 5 bases remained unmatched. The length of the CDR3 is 15 residues. Germline CDR1 is MGHRA and CDR2 is YSYEKL. The CDR3 loop is CASSQALAASYEQYF. The CDR3 DNA reads as TGCGCCAGCAGCCAGGCCCTAGCGGCCTCCTACGAGCAGTACTTC.

V usage is TRBV11-2 and J usage is TRBJ2-3; TRBD1 matches 7 bases. Trimming removed 5 bases from V and 6 bases from J; junction bases left unmatched: 5. This CDR3 is built from 13 residues. Germline CDR1 is SGHAT and CDR2 is FQNNGV. Written as DNA, the CDR3 is TGTGCCAGCAGCAGACAGGGTAGCGATACGCAGTATTTT. Translated, it gives CASSRQGSDTQYF.

The CDR3 DNA is TGTGCCAGCAGCCACCCGGGACAGCTATTATACCTCTCCTACAATGAGCAGTTCTTC. Its protein product is CASSHPGQLLYLSYNEQFF. This chain connects TRBV3-1 (or the pseudogene TRBV3-2) to TRBJ2-1, with 7 bases that match TRBD1. Germline CDR1 is LGHDT and CDR2 is YNNKEL (reference sequence). This CDR3 is built from 19 residues. With 3 bases clipped from V and 0 bases from J, the junction kept 14 bases outside the gene matches.

This clone was recorded once. CDR3 sequence (DNA): TGTGCCAGCAGCAACCGGGACGCGGCCTATGAAAAACTGTTTTTT. It codes for CASSNRDAAYEKLFF. The chain carries TRBV6-5 and TRBJ1-4, with a weak D call TRBD1 (5 bases). In germline, CDR1 is MNHEY, CDR2 SVGAGI. V was shortened by 6 bases and J by 6 bases, with 17 bases between the two germline ends. The CDR3 is 15 residues long.

This clone was found a few times. The chain has TRBV18 and TRBJ2-7; D possibly corresponds to TRBD1 (5 bases). Germline lookup yields CDR1 KGHSH and CDR2 LQKENI. V was clipped by 0 bases and J by 3 bases, with 12 bases between them. The CDR3 is 15 amino acids. Here the CDR3 reads CASSPPAGMSYEQYF. CDR3 in DNA: TGTGCCAGCTCACCACCGGCAGGGATGAGCTACGAGCAGTACTTC.

The chain is built from TRBV11-2 and TRBJ2-7, with TRBD1 matching 9 bases. V lost 5 bases, J lost 1 base, and 9 bases stayed unmatched. This CDR3 has 16 amino acids. The germline gives CDR1 SGHAT, CDR2 FQNNGV. As DNA, the CDR3 is TGTGCCAGCAGCCCCTGGACAGGGGCAGGATCCTACGAGCAGTACTTC. This encodes CASSPWTGAGSYEQYF.

V is TRBV6-5 and J is TRBJ1-4; D unclear. The CDR3 runs 15 residues. Germline CDR1 is MNHEY and CDR2 is SVGAGI. The V gene lost 5 bases and the J gene lost 0 bases, with 10 bases spanning the gap. CDR3 sequence reads: CASSPRTATNEKLFF. CDR3 coding DNA: TGTGCCAGCAGTCCACGGACTGCAACTAATGAAAAACTGTTTTTT.

The chain uses TRBV5-6 and TRBJ1-4; D is unclear. The CDR3 extends over 14 amino acids. Germline V CDR1 and CDR2: SGHDT, YYEEEE. Trimming pared 9 bases from V and 3 bases from J, leaving 15 bases between. In nucleotides, the CDR3 is TGTGCCACCCCCATTCATGCCTCTAATGAAAAACTGTTTTTT. Translation: CATPIHASNEKLFF.

This clone was recorded a few times. J is TRBJ2-7 and V is TRBV27; a possible D gene is TRBD1 (5 bases). Germline CDR1 MNHEY, CDR2 SMNVEV (reference sequence). This CDR3 has 14 amino acids. V was shortened by 3 bases and J by 5 bases, with 14 bases between the two germline ends. The CDR3: CASSFRSQGHEQYF. DNA for the CDR3: TGTGCCAGCAGTTTCCGGAGTCAGGGTCACGAGCAGTACTTC.

This sequence joins TRBV6-1 and TRBJ2-1, with 9 positions matching TRBD2. Germline CDR1 MNHNS, CDR2 SASEGT. V was pared by 3 bases and J by 3 bases, with 6 bases of the junction left unmatched. There are 16 residues in the CDR3. For the CDR3, the DNA is TGTGCCAGCAGTGACTTAGCGGGGGCCTTCTACAATGAGCAGTTCTTC. It codes for CASSDLAGAFYNEQFF.

This chain uses TRBV6-6 with TRBJ2-1, with a weak D call TRBD1 (6 bases). The CDR3 spans 14 residues. Trimming took off 6 bases at V and 8 bases at J, with 17 bases between the two ends. The germline gives CDR1 MNHNY, CDR2 SVGAGI (reference sequence). The CDR3 sequence is CASRAWGRNDEQFF. The CDR3 bases are TGTGCCAGCAGGGCCTGGGGGCGCAACGATGAGCAGTTCTTC.